This record looks at one T cell receptor (beta chain) sequence and its context. Its antigen is currently unknown. V shed 2 bases and J shed 7 bases, with 12 bases lying between them. This CDR3 contains 13 residues. Germline CDR1 is MNHNY and CDR2 is SVGAGI (reference sequence). The data derive from a study of cytomegalovirus exposure and HLA in healthy donors. Across the study: Drawn from HLA-typed donors, approximately 85 million unique TCRs were held in an early data release.

The PCR was carried out with 60 Vbeta primers and 13 Jbeta primers. The protocol was immunoSEQ multiplex PCR, while the TCRdb copy is restricted to in-frame clones and leaves out a portion. This sample has 130,000 or so clones; approximately 79% occur once, and the top ten carry roughly 0.99%. Findings and limits, study-wide: Exclusion as indistinguishable affected some V segments, including TRBV6-2 and TRBV6-3. As a later analysis showed, several of the most significant clusters appeared to be linked to common viral pathogens. In a later analysis, DRB1 alleles had the most associated TCRs; HLA-C alleles the fewest.

The rearrangement links TRBV6-6 to TRBJ2-7; D perhaps matches TRBD2 (6 bases). The TCR comes from a male donor in good health and CMV-seronegative. The sequencing sample was made of PBMCs. In nucleotides, the CDR3 is TGTGCCAGCAGTTACCCCCCGGCGGGGGAGCAGTACTTC. This sequence encodes CASSYPPAGEQYF.